This TCR beta chain came from a study of a mutant IDH1 vaccine in newly diagnosed glioma. Study-wide findings and caveats: The occurrence of vaccine-induced immune responses was seen in more than 85% of patients.

V was clipped by 6 bases and J by 6 bases; unmatched bases: 17. This CDR3 region has 16 residues. Germline V gene sequence: CDR1 SNHLY, CDR2 FYNNEI. Time point given: week 47, end of study. Every vaccine dose comprised 300 ug of mutant IDH1 20-mer peptide plus topical imiquimod. Comment on this clone: Its antigen is unknown.

TCRdb's table, derived via immunoSEQ multiplex PCR, lists solely in-frame clones and lacks some. Of 20,000 to 30,000 clones in the sample, roughly 87% were seen once. The chain employs TRBV2 and TRBJ2-7, with 7 bases fitting TRBD1. The starting material was PBMCs, obtained from a glioma patient whose treatment included an IDH1 peptide vaccine. The receptor comes from a man between 40 and 49 years old with glioma. Some clones in this sample may be carry-over from other donors' samples. CDR3 in DNA: TGTGCCAGCAGGAGGATTTCCGGGACAGAACCCCTCGAGCAGTACTTC. This sequence encodes CASRRISGTEPLEQYF.